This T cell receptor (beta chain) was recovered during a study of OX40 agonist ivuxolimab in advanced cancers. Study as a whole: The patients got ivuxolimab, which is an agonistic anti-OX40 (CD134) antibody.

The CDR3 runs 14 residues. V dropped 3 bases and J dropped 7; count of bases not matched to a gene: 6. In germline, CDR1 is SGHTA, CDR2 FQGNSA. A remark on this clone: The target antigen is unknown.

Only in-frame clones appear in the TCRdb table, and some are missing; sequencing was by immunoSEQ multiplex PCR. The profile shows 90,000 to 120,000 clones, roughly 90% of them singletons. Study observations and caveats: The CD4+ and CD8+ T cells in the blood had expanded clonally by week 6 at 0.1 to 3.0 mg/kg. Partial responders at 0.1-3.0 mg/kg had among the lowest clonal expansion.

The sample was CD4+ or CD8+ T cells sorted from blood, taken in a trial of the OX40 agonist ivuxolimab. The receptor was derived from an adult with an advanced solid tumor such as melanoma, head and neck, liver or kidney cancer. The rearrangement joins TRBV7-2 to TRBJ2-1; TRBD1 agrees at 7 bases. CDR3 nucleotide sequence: TGTGCCAGCAGCTTTGACAGGGTCGGGAATGAGCAGTTCTTC. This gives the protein CASSFDRVGNEQFF.